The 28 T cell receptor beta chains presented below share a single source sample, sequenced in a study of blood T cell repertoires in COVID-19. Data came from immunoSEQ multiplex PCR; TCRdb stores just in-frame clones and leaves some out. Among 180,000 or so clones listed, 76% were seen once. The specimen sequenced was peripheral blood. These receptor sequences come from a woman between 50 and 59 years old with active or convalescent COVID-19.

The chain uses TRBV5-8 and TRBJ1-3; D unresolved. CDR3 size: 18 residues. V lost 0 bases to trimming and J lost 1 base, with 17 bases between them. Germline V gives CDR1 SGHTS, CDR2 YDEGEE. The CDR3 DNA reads TGTGCCAGCAGCTTGGAAGCGAATGGAGGAAGATCTGGAAACACCATATATTTT. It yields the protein CASSLEANGGRSGNTIYF. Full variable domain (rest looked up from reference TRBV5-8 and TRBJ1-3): EAGVTQSPTHLIKTRGQQATLRCSPISGHTSVYWYQQALGLGLQFLLWYDEGEERNRGNFPPRFSGRQFPNYSSELNVNALELEDSALYLCASSLEANGGRSGNTIYFGEGSWLTVV.

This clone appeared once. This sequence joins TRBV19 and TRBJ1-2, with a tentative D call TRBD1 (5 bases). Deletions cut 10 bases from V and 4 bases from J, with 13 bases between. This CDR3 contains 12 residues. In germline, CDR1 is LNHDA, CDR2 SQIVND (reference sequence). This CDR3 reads CATQQGVYGYTF. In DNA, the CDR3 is TGTGCCACCCAACAAGGGGTCTATGGCTACACCTTC. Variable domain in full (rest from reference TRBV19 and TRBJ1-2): DGGITQSPKYLFRKEGQNVTLSCEQNLNHDAMYWYRQDPGQGLRLIYYSQIVNDFQKGDIAEGYSVSREKKESFPLTVTSAQKNPTAFYLCATQQGVYGYTFGSGTRLTVV.

The CDR3 sequence is CASSQVGLEQFF. The CDR3 DNA is TGTGCCAGCAGCCAAGTCGGTTTAGAGCAGTTCTTC. The chain is built from TRBV3-1 (or the pseudogene TRBV3-2) and TRBJ2-1; unclear D gene. Per the germline V gene, CDR1 is LGHDT and CDR2 is YNNKEL (reference sequence). The V gene lost 1 base and the J gene lost 10 bases, with 8 bases spanning the gap. CDR3 length: 12 residues.

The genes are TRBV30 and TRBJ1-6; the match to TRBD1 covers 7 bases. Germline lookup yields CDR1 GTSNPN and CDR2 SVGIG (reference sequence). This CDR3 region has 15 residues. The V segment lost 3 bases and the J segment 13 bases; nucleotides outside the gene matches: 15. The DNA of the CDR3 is TGTGCCTGGAGGGGCGAACACAAGGGGGCTCCCCCCCTCCACTTT. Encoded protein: CAWRGEHKGAPPLHF.

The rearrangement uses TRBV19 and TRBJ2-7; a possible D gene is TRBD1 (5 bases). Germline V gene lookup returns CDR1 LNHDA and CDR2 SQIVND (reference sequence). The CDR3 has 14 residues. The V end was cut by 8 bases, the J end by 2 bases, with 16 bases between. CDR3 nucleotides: TGTGCCAGTTCTTTAGGCCAGGGCACCTACGAGCAGTACTTC. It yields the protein CASSLGQGTYEQYF.

The CDR3 sequence is CASSSDRGRAGELFF. The DNA of the CDR3 is TGTGCCAGCAGTTCTGACAGGGGGAGGGCCGGGGAGCTGTTTTTT. The chain uses TRBV6-2 or TRBV6-3 and TRBJ2-2; 9 bases match TRBD1. The J segment lost 6 bases and the V segment lost 4 bases, leaving 6 bases of the junction unmatched. The CDR3 length is 15 residues. Looked up from germline, CDR1 is MNHEY and CDR2 is SVGEGT.

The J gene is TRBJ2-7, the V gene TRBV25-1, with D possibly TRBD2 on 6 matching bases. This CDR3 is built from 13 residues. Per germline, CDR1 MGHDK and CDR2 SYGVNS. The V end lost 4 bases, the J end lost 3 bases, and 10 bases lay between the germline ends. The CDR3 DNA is TGTGCCAGCAGTGCCGGGACTGACTACGAGCAGTACTTC. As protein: CASSAGTDYEQYF.

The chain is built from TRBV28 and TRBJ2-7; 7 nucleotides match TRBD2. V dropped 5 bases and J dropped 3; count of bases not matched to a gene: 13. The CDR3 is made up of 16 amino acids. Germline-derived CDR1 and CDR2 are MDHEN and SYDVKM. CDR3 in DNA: TGTGCCAGCAGTGGAAGGGACTACCAAGGGAACTACGAGCAGTACTTC. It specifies CASSGRDYQGNYEQYF. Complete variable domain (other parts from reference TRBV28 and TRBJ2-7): DVKVTQSSRYLVKRTGEKVFLECVQDMDHENMFWYRQDPGLGLRLIYFSYDVKMKEKGDIPEGYSVSREKKERFSLILESASTNQTSMYLCASSGRDYQGNYEQYFGPGTRLTVT.

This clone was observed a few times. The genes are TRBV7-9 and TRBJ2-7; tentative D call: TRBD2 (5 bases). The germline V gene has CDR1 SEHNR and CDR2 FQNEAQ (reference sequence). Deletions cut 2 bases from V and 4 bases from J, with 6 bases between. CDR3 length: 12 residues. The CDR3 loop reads CASSLRDYEQYF. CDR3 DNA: TGTGCCAGCAGCTTACGGGATTACGAGCAGTACTTC.

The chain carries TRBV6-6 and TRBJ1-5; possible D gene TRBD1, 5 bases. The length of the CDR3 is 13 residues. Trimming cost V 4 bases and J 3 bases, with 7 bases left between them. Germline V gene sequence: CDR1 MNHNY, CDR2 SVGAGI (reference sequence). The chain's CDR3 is CASSWGVNQPQHF. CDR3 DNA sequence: TGTGCCAGCAGTTGGGGGGTCAATCAGCCCCAGCATTTT.

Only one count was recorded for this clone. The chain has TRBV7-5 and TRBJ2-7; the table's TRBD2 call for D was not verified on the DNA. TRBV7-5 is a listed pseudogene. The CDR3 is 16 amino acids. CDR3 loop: CARAANQRGASYEQYF. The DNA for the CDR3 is TGTGCCAGGGCAGCTAACCAGCGGGGGGCAAGCTACGAGCAGTACTTC.

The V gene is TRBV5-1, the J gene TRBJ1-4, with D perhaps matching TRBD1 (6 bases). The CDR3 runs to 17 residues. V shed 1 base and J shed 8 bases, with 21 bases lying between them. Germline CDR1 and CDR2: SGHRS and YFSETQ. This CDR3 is CASSLLAGDRGGEKLFF. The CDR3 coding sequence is TGCGCCAGCAGCTTGTTAGCAGGGGATAGGGGTGGAGAAAAACTGTTTTTT.

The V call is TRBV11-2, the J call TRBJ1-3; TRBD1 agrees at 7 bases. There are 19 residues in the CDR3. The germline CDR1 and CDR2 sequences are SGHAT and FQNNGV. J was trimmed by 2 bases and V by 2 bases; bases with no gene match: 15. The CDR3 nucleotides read TGTGCCAGCAGCTTAAGGGGGGACAGTTTAACGGGCCCTGGAAACACCATATATTTT. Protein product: CASSLRGDSLTGPGNTIYF.

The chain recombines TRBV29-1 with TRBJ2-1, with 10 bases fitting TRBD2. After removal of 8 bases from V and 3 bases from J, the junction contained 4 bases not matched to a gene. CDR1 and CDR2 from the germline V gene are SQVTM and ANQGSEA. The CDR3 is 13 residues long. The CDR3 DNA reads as TGCAGCCCCAGACTAGCGGGCTACAATGAGCAGTTCTTC. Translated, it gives CSPRLAGYNEQFF.

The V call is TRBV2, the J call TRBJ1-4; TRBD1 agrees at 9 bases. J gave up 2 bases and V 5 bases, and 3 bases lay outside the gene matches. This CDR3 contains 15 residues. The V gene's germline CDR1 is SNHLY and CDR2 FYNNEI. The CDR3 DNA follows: TGTGCCAGCAGTTTTGGGACAGGGACTAATGAAAAACTGTTTTTT. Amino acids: CASSFGTGTNEKLFF.

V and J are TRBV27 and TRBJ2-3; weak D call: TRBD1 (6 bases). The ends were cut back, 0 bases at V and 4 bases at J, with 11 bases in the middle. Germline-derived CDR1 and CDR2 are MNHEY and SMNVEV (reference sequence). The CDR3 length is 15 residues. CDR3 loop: CASSLSGRGADTQYF. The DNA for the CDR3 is TGTGCCAGCAGTTTATCGGGCAGGGGCGCAGATACGCAGTATTTT.

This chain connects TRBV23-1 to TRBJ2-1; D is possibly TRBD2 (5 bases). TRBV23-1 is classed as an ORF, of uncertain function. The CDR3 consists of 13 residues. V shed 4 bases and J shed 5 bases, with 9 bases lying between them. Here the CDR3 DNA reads TGCGCCAGCAGTCCCACGACTAACAATGAGCAGTTCTTC. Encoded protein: CASSPTTNNEQFF.

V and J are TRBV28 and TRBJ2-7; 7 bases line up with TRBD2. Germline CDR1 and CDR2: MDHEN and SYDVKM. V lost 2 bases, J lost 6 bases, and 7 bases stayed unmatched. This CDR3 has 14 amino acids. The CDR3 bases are TGTGCCAGCAGTTTAGGCGGGAGAACTGGCGAGCAGTACTTC. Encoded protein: CASSLGGRTGEQYF.

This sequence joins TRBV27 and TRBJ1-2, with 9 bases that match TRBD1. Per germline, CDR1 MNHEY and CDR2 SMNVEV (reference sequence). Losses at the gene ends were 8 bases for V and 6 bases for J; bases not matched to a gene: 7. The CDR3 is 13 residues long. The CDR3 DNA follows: TGTGCCAGCGGGGACAGGGAGACGAATGGCTACACCTTC. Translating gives CASGDRETNGYTF.

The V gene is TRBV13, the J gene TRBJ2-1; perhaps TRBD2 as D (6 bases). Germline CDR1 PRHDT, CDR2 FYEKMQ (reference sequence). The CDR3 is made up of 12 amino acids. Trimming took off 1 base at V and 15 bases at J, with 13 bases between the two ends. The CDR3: CASSLVGGERFF. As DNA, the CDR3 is TGTGCCAGCAGCTTAGTGGGCGGGGAACGGTTCTTC.

CDR3 sequence reads: CASSHHRTGAVQPQHF. In nucleotides, the CDR3 is TGTGCCAGCAGCCACCACCGGACAGGGGCGGTTCAGCCCCAGCATTTT. The chain uses TRBV6-2 or TRBV6-3 and TRBJ1-5; 9 positions match TRBD1. The junction had 12 bases not matched to a gene; V was cut back by 6 bases and J by 6 bases. Per the germline V gene, CDR1 is MNHEY and CDR2 is SVGEGT. This CDR3 comprises 16 residues.

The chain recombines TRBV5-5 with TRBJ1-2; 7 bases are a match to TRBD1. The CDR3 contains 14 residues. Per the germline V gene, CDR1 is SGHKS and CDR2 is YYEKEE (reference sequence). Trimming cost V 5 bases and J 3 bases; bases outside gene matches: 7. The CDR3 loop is CASRTGFEDYGYTF. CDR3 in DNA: TGTGCCAGCAGGACAGGGTTCGAAGACTATGGCTACACCTTC.

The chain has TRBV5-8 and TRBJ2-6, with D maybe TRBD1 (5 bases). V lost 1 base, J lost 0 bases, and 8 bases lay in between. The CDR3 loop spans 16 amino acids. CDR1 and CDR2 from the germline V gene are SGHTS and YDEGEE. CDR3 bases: TGTGCCAGCAGCTTGACAGGATCCTCTGGGGCCAACGTCCTGACTTTC. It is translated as CASSLTGSSGANVLTF.

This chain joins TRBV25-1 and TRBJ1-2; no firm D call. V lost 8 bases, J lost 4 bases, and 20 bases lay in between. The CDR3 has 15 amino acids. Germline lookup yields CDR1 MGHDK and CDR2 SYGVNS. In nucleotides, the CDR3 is TGTGCCAGCCTAAGCGGCTCGCCGAGCGCCTATGGCTACACCTTC. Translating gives CASLSGSPSAYGYTF.

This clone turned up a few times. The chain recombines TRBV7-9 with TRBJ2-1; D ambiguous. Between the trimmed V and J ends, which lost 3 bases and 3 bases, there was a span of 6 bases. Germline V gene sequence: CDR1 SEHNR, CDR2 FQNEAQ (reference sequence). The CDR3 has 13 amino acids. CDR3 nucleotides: TGTGCCAGCAGCTTGGGCAGCTACAATGAGCAGTTCTTC. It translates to CASSLGSYNEQFF.

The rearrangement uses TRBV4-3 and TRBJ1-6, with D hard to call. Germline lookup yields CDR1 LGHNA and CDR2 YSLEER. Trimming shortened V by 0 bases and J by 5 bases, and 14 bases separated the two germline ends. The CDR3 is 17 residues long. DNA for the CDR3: TGCGCCAGCAGCCAAGATAACCAGGTCAGAAATAATTCACCCCTCCACTTT. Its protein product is CASSQDNQVRNNSPLHF.

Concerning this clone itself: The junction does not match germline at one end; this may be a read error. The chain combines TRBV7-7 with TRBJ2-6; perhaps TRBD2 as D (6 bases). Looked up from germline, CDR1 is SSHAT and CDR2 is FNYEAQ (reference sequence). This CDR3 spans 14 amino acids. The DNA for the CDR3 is TGTGCTAGCAGCTCGGGGGCTGGGGCCAACGTCCTGACTTTC. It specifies CASSSGAGANVLTF.

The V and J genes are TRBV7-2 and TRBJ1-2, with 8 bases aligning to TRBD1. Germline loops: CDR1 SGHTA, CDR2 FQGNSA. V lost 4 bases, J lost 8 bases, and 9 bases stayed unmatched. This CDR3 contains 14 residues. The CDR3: CASSSKQGVDGYTF. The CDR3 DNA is TGTGCCAGCAGCTCGAAACAGGGGGTCGACGGCTACACCTTC.